This is a list of T cell receptor beta chains from one sample in a study of shared clonotypes between healthy human individuals. Clones were read by immunoSEQ multiplex PCR, and TCRdb kept only the in-frame ones, dropping some. Found here are about 1.1 million clones, 75% to 80% of them singletons; the top ten hold 0.55% to 0.7%. What was sequenced was memory CD4+ T cells from PBMCs. These receptors all come from a man aged 18 to 30 in good health. Some clones in this sample may be carry-over from other donors' samples. CDR3s leave out the opening cysteine and the closing phenylalanine or tryptophan. D genes are given only for firm matches.

. TRBJ2-7 TRBV11-3 ASSLERGFSHFEQY
TRBD2 TRBJ2-3 TRBV19 ASSPSGRAVDTQY
TRBD2 TRBJ2-1 TRBV7-3 ASSFTGTSGWDTYNEQF
. TRBJ2-1 TRBV7-2 ASSPQIYNEQF
TRBD1 TRBJ2-5 TRBV9 ASSAGTGVQETQY
. TRBJ2-2 TRBV5-1 ASSLLRGNTGELF
. . TRBV28 ASSLSDEQY
. TRBJ2-7 TRBV5-1 ASSLAADSSYEQY
. TRBJ1-4 TRBV28 ASSLRSLREKLF
. TRBJ2-3 TRBV28 ASSSRVTDTQY
. TRBJ2-7 TRBV18 ASSPRVDGEQY
. TRBJ1-1 TRBV15 ATSKGYDTEAF
. TRBJ2-3 TRBV11-2 ASRSRLGRRTDTQY
TRBD2 TRBJ2-7 TRBV5-1 ASSFGLAGVPGGGNEQY
. TRBJ1-1 TRBV6-5 ASSYVQAMNTEAF
. TRBJ2-4 TRBV7-2 ASSLPGTLRPIQY
. TRBJ1-4 TRBV27 ASRRTAENEKLF
TRBD1 TRBJ1-1 TRBV28 ASSYNTKGGGPNTEAF
. TRBJ2-3 TRBV6-1 ATRWWRENTQY
. TRBJ1-1 TRBV19 ASSTPPTYAEAF
. TRBJ1-4 TRBV27 ASSFSAGRNEKLF
TRBD1 TRBJ2-7 TRBV11-3 ASSLGGQGPYEQY
. TRBJ1-5 TRBV18 ASSPVSGGLWSNQPQH
. TRBJ2-5 TRBV19 ASSIQGQKTQY
. TRBJ2-7 TRBV11-2 ASSLDRHYEQY
. TRBJ2-1 TRBV7-2 ASIAGGYEQF
. TRBJ1-5 TRBV29-1 SVITGYSNQPQH
TRBD2 TRBJ2-3 TRBV28 ASSLHRLAGNTDTQY
. TRBJ2-7 TRBV7-9 ASSVEQGTGSYEQY
TRBD1 TRBJ1-3 TRBV30 AWSVGQSSGNTIY
. TRBJ2-6 TRBV5-1 ASSLVGSGANVLT
. TRBJ1-2 TRBV5-6 ASSVNSYGYT
. TRBJ2-6 TRBV19 ASSPTGANVLT
. TRBJ2-7 TRBV14 ASSQHSATYEQY
TRBD1 TRBJ1-2 TRBV5-1 ASSLDTGVNGGYT
TRBD2 TRBJ2-3 TRBV2 AITGTSAGDTQY
TRBD1 TRBJ1-1 TRBV6-5 ASSYGQGASEAF
TRBD1 TRBJ1-4 TRBV2 ASSGQGFANEKLF